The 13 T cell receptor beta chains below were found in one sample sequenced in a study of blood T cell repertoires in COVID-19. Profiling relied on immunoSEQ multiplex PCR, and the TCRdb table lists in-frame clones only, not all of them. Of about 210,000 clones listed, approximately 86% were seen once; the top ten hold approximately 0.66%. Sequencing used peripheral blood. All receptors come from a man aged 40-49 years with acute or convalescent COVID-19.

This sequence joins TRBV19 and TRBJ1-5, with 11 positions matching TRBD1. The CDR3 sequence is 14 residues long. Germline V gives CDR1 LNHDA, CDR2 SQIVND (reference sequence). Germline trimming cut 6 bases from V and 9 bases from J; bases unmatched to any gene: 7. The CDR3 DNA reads TGTGCCAGTAGCCTTGGGACAGGGGGAATGCCCCAGCATTTT. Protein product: CASSLGTGGMPQHF. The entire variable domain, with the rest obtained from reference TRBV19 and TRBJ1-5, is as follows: DGGITQSPKYLFRKEGQNVTLSCEQNLNHDAMYWYRQDPGQGLRLIYYSQIVNDFQKGDIAEGYSVSREKKESFPLTVTSAQKNPTAFYLCASSLGTGGMPQHFGDGTRLSIL.

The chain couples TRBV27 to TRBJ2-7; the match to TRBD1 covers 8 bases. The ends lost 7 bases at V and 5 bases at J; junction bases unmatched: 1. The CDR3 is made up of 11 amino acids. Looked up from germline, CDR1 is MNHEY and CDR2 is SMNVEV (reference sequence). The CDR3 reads CASTGGDEQYF. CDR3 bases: TGTGCCAGCACAGGGGGCGACGAGCAGTACTTC.

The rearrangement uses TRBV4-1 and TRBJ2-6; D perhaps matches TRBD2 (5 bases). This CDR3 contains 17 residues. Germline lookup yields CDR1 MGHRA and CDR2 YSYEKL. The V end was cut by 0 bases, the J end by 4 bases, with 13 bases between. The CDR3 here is CASSQDGGRAGANVLTF. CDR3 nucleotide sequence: TGCGCCAGCAGCCAAGATGGCGGGCGGGCGGGGGCCAACGTCCTGACTTTC.

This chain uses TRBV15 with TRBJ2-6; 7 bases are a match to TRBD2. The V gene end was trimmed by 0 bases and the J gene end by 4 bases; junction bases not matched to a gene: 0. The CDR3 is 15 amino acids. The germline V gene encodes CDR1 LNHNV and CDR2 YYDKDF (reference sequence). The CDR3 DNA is TGTGCCACCAGCAGAGATAGCGGGGGGGCCAACGTCCTGACTTTC. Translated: CATSRDSGGANVLTF.

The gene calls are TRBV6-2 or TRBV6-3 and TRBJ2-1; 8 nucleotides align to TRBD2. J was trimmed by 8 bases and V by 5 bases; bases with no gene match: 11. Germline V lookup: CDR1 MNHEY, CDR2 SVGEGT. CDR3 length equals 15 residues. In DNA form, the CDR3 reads TGTGCCAGCAGTACAGCGGGAGCCGGTCTGTATGAGCAGTTCTTC. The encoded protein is CASSTAGAGLYEQFF.

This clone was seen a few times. CDR3 residues: CASSQEGGLRDYGYTF. The CDR3 nucleotides read TGTGCCAGCAGCCAAGAAGGCGGACTGCGAGACTATGGCTACACCTTC. This chain links TRBV4-2 with TRBJ1-2, with unresolved D. Germline CDR1 is LGHNA and CDR2 is YNFKEQ. CDR3 length equals 16 residues. The V end was cut by 0 bases, the J end by 3 bases, with 14 bases between.

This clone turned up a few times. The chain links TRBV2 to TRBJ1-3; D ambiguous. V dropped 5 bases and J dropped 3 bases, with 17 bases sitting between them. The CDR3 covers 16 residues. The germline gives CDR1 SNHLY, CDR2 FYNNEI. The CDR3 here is CASSPSGRGLGNTIYF. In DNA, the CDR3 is TGTGCCAGCAGTCCAAGTGGGCGAGGGCTTGGAAACACCATATATTTT.

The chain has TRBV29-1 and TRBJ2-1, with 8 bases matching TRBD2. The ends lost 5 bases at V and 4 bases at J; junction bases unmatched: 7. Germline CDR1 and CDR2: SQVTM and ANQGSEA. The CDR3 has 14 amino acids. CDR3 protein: CSVLAGLLYNEQFF. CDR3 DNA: TGCAGCGTTTTAGCGGGATTACTATACAATGAGCAGTTCTTC.

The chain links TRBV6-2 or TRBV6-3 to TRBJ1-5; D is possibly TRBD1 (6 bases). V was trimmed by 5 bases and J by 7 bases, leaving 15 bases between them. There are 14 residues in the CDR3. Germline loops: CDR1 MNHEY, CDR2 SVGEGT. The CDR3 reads CASSGQLSWQPQHF. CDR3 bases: TGTGCCAGCAGTGGACAGTTAAGTTGGCAGCCCCAGCATTTT.

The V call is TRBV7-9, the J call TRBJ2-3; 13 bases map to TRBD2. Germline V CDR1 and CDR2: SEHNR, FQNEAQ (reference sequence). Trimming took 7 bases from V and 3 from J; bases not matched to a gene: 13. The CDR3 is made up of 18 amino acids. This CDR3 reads CASMSTQLAGGKTDTQYF. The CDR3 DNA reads TGTGCCAGCATGTCCACCCAACTAGCGGGAGGGAAGACAGATACGCAGTATTTT. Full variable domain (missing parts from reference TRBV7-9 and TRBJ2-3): DTGVSQNPRHKITKRGQNVTFRCDPISEHNRLYWYRQTLGQGPEFLTYFQNEAQLEKSRLLSDRFSAERPKGSFSTLEIQRTEQGDSAMYLCASMSTQLAGGKTDTQYFGPGTRLTVL.

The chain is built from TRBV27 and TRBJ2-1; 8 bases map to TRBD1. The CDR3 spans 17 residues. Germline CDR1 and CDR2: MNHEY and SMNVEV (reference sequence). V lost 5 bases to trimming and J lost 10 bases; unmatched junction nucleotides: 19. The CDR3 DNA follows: TGTGCCAGCAGTCGAGACCCCAGGGGGCGCGTCGTTAGAGAGCAGTTCTTC. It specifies CASSRDPRGRVVREQFF.

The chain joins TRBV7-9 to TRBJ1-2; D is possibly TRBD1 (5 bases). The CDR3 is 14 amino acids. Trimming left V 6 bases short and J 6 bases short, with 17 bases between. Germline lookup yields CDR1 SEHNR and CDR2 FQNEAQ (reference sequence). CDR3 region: CASSRTMEWDGYTF. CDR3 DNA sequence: TGTGCCAGCAGTCGGACAATGGAGTGGGATGGCTACACCTTC.

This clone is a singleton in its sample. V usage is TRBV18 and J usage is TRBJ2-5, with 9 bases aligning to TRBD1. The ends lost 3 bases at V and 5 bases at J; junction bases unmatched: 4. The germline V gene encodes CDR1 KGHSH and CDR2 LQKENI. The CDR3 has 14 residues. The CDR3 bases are TGTGCCAGCTCACCCAACAGGGGGCAGGAGACCCAGTACTTC. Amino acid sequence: CASSPNRGQETQYF.